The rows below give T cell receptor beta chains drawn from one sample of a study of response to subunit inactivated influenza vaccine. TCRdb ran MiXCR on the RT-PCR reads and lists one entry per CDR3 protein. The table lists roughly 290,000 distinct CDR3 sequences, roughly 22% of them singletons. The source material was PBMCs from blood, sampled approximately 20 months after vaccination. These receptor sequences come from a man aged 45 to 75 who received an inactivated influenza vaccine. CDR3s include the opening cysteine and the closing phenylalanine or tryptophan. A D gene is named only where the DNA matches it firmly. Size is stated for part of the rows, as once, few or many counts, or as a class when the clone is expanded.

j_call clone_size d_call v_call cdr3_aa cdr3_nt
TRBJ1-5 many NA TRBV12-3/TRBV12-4 CASSTDGARQPQHF TGTGCCAGCAGTACGGACGGCGCGAGACAGCCCCAGCATTTT
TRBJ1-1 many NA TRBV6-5 CASSYSKTPRGTEAFF TGTGCCAGCAGTTACTCTAAGACCCCCAGAGGCACTGAAGCTTTCTTT
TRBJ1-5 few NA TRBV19 CASSILGTAGNQPQHF TGTGCCAGTAGTATTTTAGGGACGGCTGGCAATCAGCCCCAGCATTTT
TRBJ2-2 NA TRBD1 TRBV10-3 CAISESTGAGELFF TGTGCCATCAGTGAGTCGACAGGGGCCGGGGAGCTGTTTTTT
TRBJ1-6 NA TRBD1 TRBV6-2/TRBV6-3 CASSSRDRFHF TGTGCCAGCAGTTCCCGGGACAGGTTTCACTTT
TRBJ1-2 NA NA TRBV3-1 CASTNALGAGYTF TGTGCCAGCACCAATGCGTTGGGGGCTGGCTACACCTTC
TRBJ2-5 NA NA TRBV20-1 CSASQADGWTQYF TGCAGTGCTAGTCAGGCGGACGGTTGGACCCAGTACTTC
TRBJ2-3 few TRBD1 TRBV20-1 CSASLRTGGTDTQYF TGCAGTGCTAGCCTAAGAACAGGGGGCACAGATACGCAGTATTTT
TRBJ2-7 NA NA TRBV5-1 CASSQAYGQGNSYEQYF TGCGCCAGCAGCCAAGCCTATGGGCAGGGGAATTCCTACGAGCAGTACTTC
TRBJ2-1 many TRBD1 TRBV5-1 CASSLGGQGTNEQFF TGCGCCAGCAGCTTGGGAGGACAGGGGACCAATGAGCAGTTCTTC
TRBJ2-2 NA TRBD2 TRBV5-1 CASSLAAASGPTGELFF TGCGCCAGCAGCCTGGCGGCTGCTAGCGGACCTACCGGGGAGCTGTTTTTT
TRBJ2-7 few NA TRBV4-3 CASSQDWRYYEQYF TGCGCCAGCAGCCAAGATTGGAGGTACTACGAGCAGTACTTC
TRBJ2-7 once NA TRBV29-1 CSVEPRLGSYEQYF TGCAGCGTTGAACCGCGGCTGGGCTCCTACGAGCAGTACTTC
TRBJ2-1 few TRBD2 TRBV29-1 CSAGGRRSYNEQFF TGCAGCGCCGGCGGGAGGAGGTCCTACAATGAGCAGTTCTTC
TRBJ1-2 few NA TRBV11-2 CASSSYRGGRGLYYGYTF TGTGCCAGCAGCTCATATCGGGGCGGCAGGGGACTTTACTATGGCTACACCTTC
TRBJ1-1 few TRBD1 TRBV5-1 CASRRGPEREAFF TGCGCCAGCAGGAGGGGGCCAGAAAGGGAAGCTTTCTTT
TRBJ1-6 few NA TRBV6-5 CASSPGPEPRTLHF TGTGCCAGCAGCCCTGGGCCCGAGCCCCGAACCCTCCACTTT
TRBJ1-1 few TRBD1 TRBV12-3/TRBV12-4 CASSSKYRTGRTEAFF TGTGCCAGCAGTTCAAAATATCGGACAGGGAGGACTGAAGCTTTCTTT
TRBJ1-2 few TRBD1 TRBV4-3 CASSHRGQETYGYTF TGCGCCAGCAGCCACAGGGGGCAGGAGACCTATGGCTACACCTTC
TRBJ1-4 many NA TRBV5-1 CASSLGGQLNEKLFF TGCGCCAGCAGCTTGGGAGGGCAGCTTAATGAAAAACTGTTTTTT
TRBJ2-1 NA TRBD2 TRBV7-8 CASSLVGGRASGEQFF TGTGCCAGCAGCTTAGTAGGCGGGAGGGCTTCGGGAGAGCAGTTCTTC
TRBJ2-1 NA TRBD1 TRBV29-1 CSVVVQGEIDEQFF TGCAGCGTTGTAGTCCAGGGGGAAATCGATGAGCAGTTCTTC
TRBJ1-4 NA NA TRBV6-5 CASSYSIGRGGNEKLFF TGTGCCAGCAGTTACTCGATCGGCCGGGGTGGTAATGAAAAACTGTTTTTT
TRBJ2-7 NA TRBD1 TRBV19 CASRGTDRYEQYF TGTGCCAGCCGAGGGACAGACCGCTACGAGCAGTACTTC
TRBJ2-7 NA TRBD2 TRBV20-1 CSARGLLAGGPSSYEQYF TGCAGTGCTAGAGGTCTCCTAGCGGGAGGCCCAAGCTCCTACGAGCAGTACTTC
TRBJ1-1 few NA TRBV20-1 CSARLISQGRAEAFF TGCAGTGCTAGACTCATATCTCAGGGGCGGGCTGAAGCTTTCTTT
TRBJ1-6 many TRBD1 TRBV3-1 CASSQVESDRNSPLHF TGTGCCAGCAGCCAAGTGGAATCGGACAGGAATTCACCCCTCCACTTT
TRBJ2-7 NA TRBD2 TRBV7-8 CASSLVYSGSYEQYF TGTGCCAGCAGCTTAGTCTATAGCGGGTCCTACGAGCAGTACTTC
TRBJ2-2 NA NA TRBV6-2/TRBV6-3 CASSPGTTGELFF TGTGCCAGCAGTCCCGGGACAACCGGGGAGCTGTTTTTT
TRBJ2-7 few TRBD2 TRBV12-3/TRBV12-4 CASSLGLAGERSYEQYF TGTGCCAGCAGTTTGGGACTAGCGGGGGAGCGCTCCTACGAGCAGTACTTC
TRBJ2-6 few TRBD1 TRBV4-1 CASSQPTGGVSGANVLTF TGCGCCAGCAGCCAACCGACAGGGGGCGTCTCTGGGGCCAACGTCCTGACTTTC
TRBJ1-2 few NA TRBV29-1 CSVLLSGTGYGYTF TGCAGCGTTCTCCTCTCTGGGACTGGCTATGGCTACACCTTC
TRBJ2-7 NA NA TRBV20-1 CSATGQTYEQYF TGCAGTGCTACCGGACAAACCTACGAGCAGTACTTC
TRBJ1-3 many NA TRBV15 CATSEDASGNTIYF TGTGCCACCAGCGAAGATGCTTCGGGAAACACCATATATTTT
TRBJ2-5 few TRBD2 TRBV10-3 CAIEETSGSLETQYF TGTGCCATCGAGGAGACTAGCGGGAGTCTAGAGACCCAGTACTTC
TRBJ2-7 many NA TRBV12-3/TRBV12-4 CASSSQGGRKNEQYF TGTGCCAGCAGTTCACAGGGGGGGAGAAAAAACGAGCAGTACTTC
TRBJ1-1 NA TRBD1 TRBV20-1 CSGPDRGYTEAFF TGCAGTGGCCCGGACAGGGGGTACACTGAAGCTTTCTTT
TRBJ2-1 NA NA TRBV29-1 CSVRPGATYEQFF TGCAGCGTCCGGCCGGGAGCCACATATGAGCAGTTCTTC
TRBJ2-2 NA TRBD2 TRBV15 CATSREAGGTGELFF TGTGCCACCAGCAGAGAGGCGGGAGGGACCGGGGAGCTGTTTTTT
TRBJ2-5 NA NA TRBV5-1 CASSYRTVEETQYF TGCGCCAGCAGCTACCGGACGGTGGAAGAGACCCAGTACTTC
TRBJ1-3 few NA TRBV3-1 CASSQVAGRRRTSGNTIYF TGTGCCAGCAGCCAAGTCGCCGGCAGGAGGAGGACCTCTGGAAACACCATATATTTT